One sample yielded the 2 T cell receptor beta chains listed below, sequenced in a study of identical twins. TCRdb reprocessed the 5' RACE reads with MiXCR, giving one entry per CDR3 protein. The sample has about 810,000 distinct CDR3 sequences; roughly an eighth are singletons. The data also belong to a second study, concerning yellow fever vaccine responses in identical twins.

Sequencing was carried out using PBMCs. The source is a woman aged 18 to 35 in good health.

This chain links TRBV20-1 with TRBJ2-7; no reliable D call. The germline CDR1 and CDR2 sequences are DFQATT and SNEGSKA (reference sequence). V gave up 6 bases and J gave up 2 bases, with 14 bases separating them. The CDR3 consists of 13 residues. CDR3 coding DNA: TGCAGTGCCAGACGGGCAGCACCCTACGAGCAGTACTTC. Its protein is CSARRAAPYEQYF.

Only a few counts were recorded for this clonotype. V and J are TRBV20-1 and TRBJ1-6; D is undetermined. The CDR3 totals 12 residues. Trimming stripped 4 bases from V and 6 bases from J, with 7 bases between. Germline V gives CDR1 DFQATT, CDR2 SNEGSKA (reference sequence). CDR3 DNA sequence: TGCAGTGCTAACCGGGGTAATTCACCCCTCCACTTT. This gives the protein CSANRGNSPLHF.